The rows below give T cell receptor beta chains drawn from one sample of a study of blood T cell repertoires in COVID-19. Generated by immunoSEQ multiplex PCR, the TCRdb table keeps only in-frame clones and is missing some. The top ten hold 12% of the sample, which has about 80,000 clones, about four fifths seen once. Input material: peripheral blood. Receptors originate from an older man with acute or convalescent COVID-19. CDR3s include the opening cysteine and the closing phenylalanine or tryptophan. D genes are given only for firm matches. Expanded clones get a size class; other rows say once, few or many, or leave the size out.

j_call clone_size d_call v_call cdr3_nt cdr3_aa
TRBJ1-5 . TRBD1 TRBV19 TGTGCCAGTAGAAATATAGGGGCCCCCGGGACAGTAAGCAATCAGCCCCAGCATTTT CASRNIGAPGTVSNQPQHF
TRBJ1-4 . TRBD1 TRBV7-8 TGTGCCAGCAGCTTAGGGGGACAGGGCTCTGGAAAACTGTTTTTT CASSLGGQGSGKLFF
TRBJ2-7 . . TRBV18 TGTGCCAGCTCACCGTCGGGGGGCCGGCAAACCTACGAGCAGTACTTC CASSPSGGRQTYEQYF
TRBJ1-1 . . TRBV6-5 TGTGCCAGCAGTTACTCGAACAGGGCGAACACTGAAGCTTTCTTT CASSYSNRANTEAFF
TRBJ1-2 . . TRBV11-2 TGTGCCAGCAGCTTAGACCCGGGAAAGAGTGGCTACACCTTC CASSLDPGKSGYTF
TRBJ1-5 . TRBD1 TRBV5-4 TGTGCCAGCAGCTTATCAGGGGGAAATAGCAATCAGCCCCAGCATTTT CASSLSGGNSNQPQHF
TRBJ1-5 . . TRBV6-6 TGTGCCAGCAGGGAGGACAGCTCGCGCCAGCCCCAGCATTTT CASREDSSRQPQHF
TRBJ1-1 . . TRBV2 TGTGCCAGCACCCCGGAAGGACAGTTCGTTACTGAAGCTTTCTTT CASTPEGQFVTEAFF
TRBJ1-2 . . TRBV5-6 TGTGCCAGCAGCTTGGAACGGAACTATGGCTACACCTTC CASSLERNYGYTF
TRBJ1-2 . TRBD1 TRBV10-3 TGTGCCATCACCGGAGGACAGGACCCTAATGGCTACACCTTC CAITGGQDPNGYTF
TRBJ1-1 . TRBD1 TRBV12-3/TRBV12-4 TGTGCCAGCAGCCTAGGACAGGGTGGGGGAGCTTTCTTT CASSLGQGGGAFF
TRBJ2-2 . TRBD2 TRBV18 TGTGCCAGCTCGCCACTAGCGGTTAACACCGGGGAGCTGTTTTTT CASSPLAVNTGELFF
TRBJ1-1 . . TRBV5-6 TGTGCCAGCAGCATCGAACCCGGGAACATGAACACTGAAGCTTTCTTT CASSIEPGNMNTEAFF
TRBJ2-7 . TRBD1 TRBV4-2 TGTGCCAGCAGCCAAGCCCCGGGACAGGGCTACGAGCAGTACTTC CASSQAPGQGYEQYF
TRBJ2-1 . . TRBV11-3 TGTGCCAGCAGCCAAATCCAGGAGGGGCCAGTCTTC CASSQIQEGPVF
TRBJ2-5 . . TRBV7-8 TGTGCCAGCAGCTTTGCTTTTAAGGGGGAGACCCAGTACTTC CASSFAFKGETQYF
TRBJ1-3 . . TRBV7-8 TGTGCCAGCAGCTCCTCCTTCTCTGGAAACACCATATATTTT CASSSSFSGNTIYF
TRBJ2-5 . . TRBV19 TGTGCCAGTAGTATGAGTAGCGTGGAGACCCAGTACTTC CASSMSSVETQYF
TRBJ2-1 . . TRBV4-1 TGCGCCAGCAGCCAACTAGGGGGCTCCTACAATGAGCAGTTCTTC CASSQLGGSYNEQFF
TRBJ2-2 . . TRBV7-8 TGTGCCAGCAGCTTAAGCTCCGGGGGAACCGGGGAGCTGTTTTTT CASSLSSGGTGELFF
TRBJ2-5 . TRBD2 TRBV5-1 TGCGCCAGCAGCTCGACTAGCGCGGAGACCCAGTACTTC CASSSTSAETQYF
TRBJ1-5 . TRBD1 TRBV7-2 TGTGCCAGCAGCTCAGCCGGGACAGCGAGCAGTCAGCCCCAGCATTTT CASSSAGTASSQPQHF
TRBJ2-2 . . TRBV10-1 TGCGCCAGCAGTGGTGTGGGGCAGGGCACCGGGGAGCTGTTTTTT CASSGVGQGTGELFF
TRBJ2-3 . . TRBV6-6 TGTGCCAGCAGTTCCTTGACAGGAGGTACGCAGTATTTT CASSSLTGGTQYF
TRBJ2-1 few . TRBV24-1 TGTGCCACCGCCGGGGGTAACTCCTACAATGAGCAGTTCTTC CATAGGNSYNEQFF
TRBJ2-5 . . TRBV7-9 TGTGCCAGCAGCTTAGTATCAGAGACCCAGTACTTC CASSLVSETQYF
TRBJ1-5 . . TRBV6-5 TGTGCCAGCAGGGGAACAGGTAGCAATCAGCCCCAGCATTTT CASRGTGSNQPQHF
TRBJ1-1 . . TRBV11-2 TGTGCCAGCAGCTTACGAGGCCAGGGCAGGAACACTGAAGCTTTCTTT CASSLRGQGRNTEAFF
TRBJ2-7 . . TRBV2 TGTGCCAGCAGTGAACTACGGCAGGGCCACGAGCAGTACTTC CASSELRQGHEQYF
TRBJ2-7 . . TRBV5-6 TGTGCCAGCAGCCGCCCAGGGGTATCCTACGAGCAGTACTTC CASSRPGVSYEQYF
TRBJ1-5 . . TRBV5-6 TGTGCCAGCAGCTTTGGCAACCCGTTAAGCAATCAGCCCCAGCATTTT CASSFGNPLSNQPQHF
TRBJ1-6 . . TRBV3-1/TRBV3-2 TGTGCCAGCAGCCAAGGGAGGCAGGCGAATTCACCCCTCCACTTT CASSQGRQANSPLHF
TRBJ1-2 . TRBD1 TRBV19 TGTGCCAGTAGTATCGGGACAGGGAACTATGGCTACACCTTC CASSIGTGNYGYTF
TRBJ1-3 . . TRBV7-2 TGTGCCAGCAGCAAAGGACAGCCGAGCTCTGGAAACACCATATATTTT CASSKGQPSSGNTIYF
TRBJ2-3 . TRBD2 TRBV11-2 TGTGCCAGCAGCCGTAGCGGGGGGGACACAGATACGCAGTATTTT CASSRSGGDTDTQYF
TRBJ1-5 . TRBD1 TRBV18 TGTGCCAGCTCGCCAGGGACAGGGGGCGATCAGCCCCAGCATTTT CASSPGTGGDQPQHF